These 25 T cell receptor beta chains share one sample of origin, sequenced in a study of shared clonotypes between healthy human individuals. CD45RO-negative cells were positively selected for CCR7, leaving out terminally differentiated effector memory CD45RA+ cells. Repertoires were generated with immunoSEQ multiplex PCR, while TCRdb's copy carries only in-frame clones and drops some. The data show some 2,100,000 clones, just over 90% seen once. Specimen: naive CD8+ T cells from PBMCs. Source of these receptors: a man younger than 35 in good health. Some clones in this sample may be carry-over from other donors' samples.

Only one count was recorded for this clone. The V gene is TRBV5-1, the J gene TRBJ2-2, with a possible D match to TRBD1 (5 bases). V gave up 2 bases and J gave up 5 bases, with 13 bases separating them. Per germline, CDR1 SGHRS and CDR2 YFSETQ. This CDR3 is 15 amino acids long. Here the CDR3 reads CASSLIRYRTGELFF. CDR3 bases: TGCGCCAGCAGCTTAATCCGATACAGGACCGGGGAGCTGTTTTTT.

This chain links TRBV4-2 with TRBJ2-7; 8 nucleotides match TRBD2. Germline V gives CDR1 LGHNA, CDR2 YNFKEQ. The CDR3 is 14 amino acids. After removal of 4 bases from V and 6 bases from J, the junction contained 8 bases not matched to a gene. CDR3 residues: CASSPSGREAEQYF. For the CDR3, the DNA is TGTGCCAGCAGCCCATCGGGGCGGGAGGCCGAGCAGTACTTC.

The rearrangement links TRBV11-3 to TRBJ2-7, with D possibly TRBD1 on 5 matching bases. CDR1 is SGHNT and CDR2 is YENEEA in the germline V gene. Trimming removed 1 base at V and 2 bases at J, with 9 bases between. This CDR3 region has 14 residues. CDR3 sequence (DNA): TGTGCCAGCAGCTTAGGGTCAGGGACCTACGAGCAGTACTTC. Amino acids: CASSLGSGTYEQYF.

This chain connects TRBV21-1 to TRBJ2-7; the listed D gene, TRBD2, was not tested against the DNA. TRBV21-1 is a pseudogene segment. CDR3 length equals 15 residues. DNA of the CDR3: TGTGCCAGAAAAAGGAGGACTAGCGGGAGGGACGAGCAGTACTTC. Protein: CARKRRTSGRDEQYF.

This chain connects TRBV9 to TRBJ2-1; 9 bases line up with TRBD1. Germline V gene data show CDR1 as SGDLS and CDR2 as YYNGEE. V lost 3 bases and J lost 7; bases outside the gene matches: 8. The CDR3 contains 15 residues. The CDR3 loop is CASSAPDRGINEQFF. DNA for the CDR3: TGTGCCAGCAGCGCTCCGGACAGGGGAATAAATGAGCAGTTCTTC.

J is TRBJ2-7 and V is TRBV19, with TRBD2 identical over 7 bases. The CDR3 consists of 15 residues. V was clipped by 6 bases and J by 4 bases; unmatched bases: 12. The germline V gene encodes CDR1 LNHDA and CDR2 SQIVND (reference sequence). The CDR3 protein is CASSLGGNLLYEQYF. DNA for the CDR3: TGTGCCAGTAGCCTGGGGGGGAACTTGTTGTACGAGCAGTACTTC. The full variable domain, completed using reference TRBV19 and TRBJ2-7, is DGGITQSPKYLFRKEGQNVTLSCEQNLNHDAMYWYRQDPGQGLRLIYYSQIVNDFQKGDIAEGYSVSREKKESFPLTVTSAQKNPTAFYLCASSLGGNLLYEQYFGPGTRLTVT.

The chain is built from TRBV19 and TRBJ1-1; 7 positions match TRBD1. The CDR3 has 16 amino acids. CDR1 LNHDA and CDR2 SQIVND come from the germline V gene (reference sequence). Trimming cost V 5 bases and J 0 bases; bases outside gene matches: 9. CDR3 bases: TGTGCCAGTAGTTCCGACAGGGAAGGGTTGAACACTGAAGCTTTCTTT. This translates into CASSSDREGLNTEAFF.

Comments on this clone: Additional DNA sequences in this sample encode the identical CDR3. V is TRBV27 and J is TRBJ1-5; D is ambiguous. The V gene's germline CDR1 is MNHEY and CDR2 SMNVEV (reference sequence). The CDR3 has 13 amino acids. The V gene lost 5 bases and the J gene lost 5 bases, with 10 bases spanning the gap. The CDR3 DNA follows: TGTGCCAGCAGTCCGCGGTTGGATCAGCCCCAGCATTTT. Translation: CASSPRLDQPQHF.

The rearrangement uses TRBV9 and TRBJ2-5; D is unresolved. CDR1 and CDR2 (germline): SGDLS, YYNGEE. The CDR3 covers 14 residues. Trimming pared 3 bases from V and 1 base from J, leaving 10 bases between. This chain's CDR3 is CASSEKRSQETQYF. In nucleotides, the CDR3 is TGTGCCAGCAGCGAAAAAAGATCCCAAGAGACCCAGTACTTC.

This chain connects TRBV6-5 to TRBJ1-2, with a possible D match to TRBD1 (5 bases). The CDR3 contains 11 residues. Germline V gene data show CDR1 as MNHEY and CDR2 as SVGAGI. V shed 7 bases and J shed 5 bases, with 8 bases lying between them. The CDR3 sequence: CASIGGYGYTF. The CDR3 DNA reads as TGTGCCAGCATTGGGGGGTATGGCTACACCTTC.

This chain uses TRBV7-6 with TRBJ2-1; maybe TRBD2 (5 bases). Germline loops: CDR1 SGHVS, CDR2 FNYEAQ. The CDR3 is 14 residues long. V lost 5 bases to trimming and J lost 8 bases, with 16 bases between them. The CDR3 spells CASSLLALFDEQFF. The CDR3, as DNA: TGTGCCAGCAGCCTCCTAGCCCTGTTCGATGAGCAGTTCTTC.

The chain recombines TRBV7-2 with TRBJ2-7, with no clear D. Germline CDR1 is SGHTA and CDR2 is FQGNSA. V was trimmed by 1 base and J by 4 bases, leaving 14 bases between them. This CDR3 has 15 residues. The CDR3 nucleotides read TGTGCCAGCAGCTTAGGTTCAGGTCCAACATACGAGCAGTACTTC. This encodes CASSLGSGPTYEQYF.

As to this clone: Other DNA sequences in the sample encode the same CDR3. This chain joins TRBV5-1 and TRBJ2-7; D is uncertain. The CDR3 consists of 13 residues. The germline CDR1 and CDR2 sequences are SGHRS and YFSETQ. The V end lost 0 bases, the J end lost 2 bases, and 6 bases lay between the germline ends. CDR3 region: CASSLGTTYEQYF. Written as DNA, the CDR3 is TGCGCCAGCAGCTTGGGGACCACCTACGAGCAGTACTTC.

The chain carries TRBV27 and TRBJ2-1, with 7 bases that match TRBD2. Trimming cost V 3 bases and J 5 bases; bases outside gene matches: 10. Germline loops: CDR1 MNHEY, CDR2 SMNVEV (reference sequence). The CDR3 spans 16 residues. The CDR3 DNA reads TGTGCCAGCAGTTTTACCAGCGGGAACTTCCACAATGAGCAGTTCTTC. Its protein product is CASSFTSGNFHNEQFF.

The chain uses TRBV29-1 and TRBJ1-5, with D perhaps matching TRBD1 (6 bases). CDR1 is SQVTM and CDR2 is ANQGSEA in the germline V gene. This CDR3 is built from 12 residues. V was pared by 6 bases and J by 6 bases, with 12 bases between. This CDR3 reads CSVQGFGQPQHF. The CDR3 nucleotides read TGCAGCGTGCAGGGGTTCGGTCAGCCCCAGCATTTT.

J is TRBJ2-1 and V is TRBV7-9, with TRBD1 matching over 11 bases. The CDR3 consists of 14 residues. Per the germline V gene, CDR1 is SEHNR and CDR2 is FQNEAQ (reference sequence). Trimming cost V 6 bases and J 3 bases; bases outside gene matches: 1. For the CDR3, the DNA is TGTGCCAGCAGGGGGACAGGGGGCTACAATGAGCAGTTCTTC. It translates to CASRGTGGYNEQFF.

The chain uses TRBV19 and TRBJ2-1; D might be TRBD1 (6 bases). From germline, CDR1 is LNHDA and CDR2 SQIVND (reference sequence). The CDR3 totals 15 residues. Trimming removed 7 bases from V and 9 bases from J, with 22 bases in between. CDR3 in amino acids: CASTYMDGRGGEQFF. DNA for the CDR3: TGTGCCAGTACGTATATGGACGGCCGAGGGGGTGAGCAGTTCTTC. Variable domain in full (rest from reference TRBV19 and TRBJ2-1): DGGITQSPKYLFRKEGQNVTLSCEQNLNHDAMYWYRQDPGQGLRLIYYSQIVNDFQKGDIAEGYSVSREKKESFPLTVTSAQKNPTAFYLCASTYMDGRGGEQFFGPGTRLTVL.

The genes are TRBV11-2 and TRBJ2-1; possible D gene TRBD2, 6 bases. Germline V lookup: CDR1 SGHAT, CDR2 FQNNGV. The CDR3 loop spans 16 amino acids. V was pared by 2 bases and J by 3 bases, with 14 bases between. The CDR3 nucleotides are TGTGCCAGCAGCTTACGGGCGGGGACGGACTACAATGAGCAGTTCTTC. The encoded protein is CASSLRAGTDYNEQFF.

The chain has TRBV7-6 and TRBJ2-7, with TRBD2 matching 10 bases. The CDR3 runs to 14 residues. V lost 6 bases, J lost 4 bases, and 6 bases stayed unmatched. Per the germline V gene, CDR1 is SGHVS and CDR2 is FNYEAQ. The CDR3 nucleotides read TGTGCCAGCAGTTATGAGCGGGAGGGTTACGAGCAGTACTTC. Protein product: CASSYEREGYEQYF.

The genes are TRBV9 and TRBJ2-2; D possibly corresponds to TRBD2 (6 bases). Germline CDR1 is SGDLS and CDR2 is YYNGEE. Trimming stripped 0 bases from V and 4 bases from J, with 10 bases between. The CDR3 sequence is 15 residues long. CDR3 nucleotide sequence: TGTGCCAGCAGCGTAGAAGTGGGGGGCACCGGGGAGCTGTTTTTT. It translates to CASSVEVGGTGELFF.

The CDR3 nucleotides read TGTGCCAGCAGCTTAGAGGCAAGGAGTGGCTATGGCTACACCTTC. Protein sequence: CASSLEARSGYGYTF. The rearrangement links TRBV7-9 to TRBJ1-2; D is undetermined. The CDR3 totals 15 residues. V lost 1 base, J lost 4 bases, and 13 bases lay in between. Germline values: CDR1 SEHNR, CDR2 FQNEAQ (reference sequence).

This clone appeared a single time. This rearrangement joins TRBV7-9 to TRBJ2-1; the D gene could be TRBD1 or TRBD2 (5 bases each). The CDR3 consists of 12 residues. Looked up from germline, CDR1 is SEHNR and CDR2 is FQNEAQ (reference sequence). With 5 bases removed from V and 10 bases from J, the gap between germline ends came to 12 bases. The CDR3 nucleotides read TGTGCCAGCAGCAGCCGGGACGCAGAGCAGTTCTTC. It translates to CASSSRDAEQFF.

The CDR3 DNA sequence: TGCGCCAGCAGCTCGGACCGGGGTGAGCAAGAGACCCAGTACTTC. Translating it yields CASSSDRGEQETQYF. The chain recombines TRBV4-3 with TRBJ2-5, with D perhaps matching TRBD2 (5 bases). The V and J ends lost 5 bases and 2 bases respectively, with 15 bases between them. This CDR3 has 15 residues. CDR1 is LGHNA and CDR2 is YSLEER in the germline V gene.

The CDR3 coding sequence is TGTGCCTGGAGTGCCGGACTAGCGGGACCCTACGAGCAGTACTTC. Its protein product is CAWSAGLAGPYEQYF. V and J are TRBV30 and TRBJ2-7; 12 bases are shared with TRBD2. V dropped 1 base and J dropped 2; count of bases not matched to a gene: 3. Germline loops: CDR1 GTSNPN, CDR2 SVGIG (reference sequence). CDR3 length: 15 amino acids.

V usage is TRBV10-2 and J usage is TRBJ1-5; D ambiguous. V was shortened by 2 bases and J by 7 bases, with 15 bases between the two germline ends. The CDR3 extends over 15 amino acids. CDR1 is WSHSY, CDR2 SAAADI, per germline. CDR3 bases: TGCGCCAGCAGTGAGGAGTACGGGGAAGTGCAGCCCCAGCATTTT. This encodes CASSEEYGEVQPQHF.